This T cell receptor beta chain came from a study of OX40 agonist ivuxolimab in advanced cancers. About the study as a whole: Ivuxolimab was an agonistic, fully human IgG2 monoclonal antibody directed against OX40 (CD134), a costimulatory receptor. Intravenous ivuxolimab was administered to patients every 2 weeks at six dose levels: 0.01, 0.1, 0.3, 1.5, 3 and 10 mg/kg. Of the roughly 52 dose-escalation patients, hepatocellular carcinoma was present in approximately 20, melanoma in approximately 15, renal cell carcinoma in 9 and head and neck cancer in 9. A male proportion of 70% to 90% and a mean age of roughly 55 years, ranging from about 23 to 90, were recorded for the dose-escalation cohort. Prior anti-PD-1, anti-PD-L1 or anti-CTLA-4 therapy was permitted, and checkpoint inhibitors had been received by more than 35% of dose-escalation patients. Partial responses occurred in three dose-escalation patients, of whom one had hepatocellular carcinoma and two had cutaneous melanoma. Peripheral TCRbeta sequencing was intended to test whether TCR sequence diversity was altered and clonal T-cell expansion was caused by ivuxolimab. The monotherapy dose-escalation portion (N of about 57 patients) of the phase I ivuxolimab trial is reported in the paper. What the research found in general, with its limitations: At doses from 0.1 to 3.0 mg/kg, clonal expansion was seen in both CD4+ and CD8+ blood T cells between baseline and week 6. In the 0.1-3.0 mg/kg groups, partial responders were among the patients with the lowest normalized peripheral clonal expansion, particularly in CD8+ T cells. Antigen specificity was not determined for the clonally expanded peripheral T cells. Low levels of normalized T-cell clonal expansion were also seen in some patients who did not respond. After ivuxolimab, CD8+ T cells had more expanded clones than CD4+ T cells on average.

On this clone: This receptor's antigen is unknown. No base quality values were provided; no much bigger clone lies one nucleotide off.

Patients with autoimmune disease history or receiving systemic immunosuppression were excluded from the trial. Peripheral blood for TCR sequencing was collected from all dose cohorts at baseline, on cycle 4 day 1, and on cycle 7 day 1. The samples were taken from a phase I, first-in-human, multicenter, open-label dose-escalation trial of ivuxolimab. Adults with locally advanced or metastatic melanoma, renal cell, hepatocellular, or head and neck squamous cell carcinoma were enrolled in the trial. Before TCR sequencing, CD4+ T cells and CD8+ T cells were sorted from peripheral blood as separate populations. To sequence the TCRbeta CDR3 region, genomic DNA was isolated from the sorted cells. TCRbeta CDR3 regions were sequenced using the immunoSEQ Assay. Not all clones reach the TCRdb copy of this immuneACCESS table, which keeps in-frame sequences only. Checked studies attribute under half of the gap to unresolved V genes and leave the rest unexplained. The sample includes 50,000 to 70,000 clones, with about 85% observed a single time. 2.8% of the sample is taken by the ten largest.

The germline V gene gives CDR1 as SGDLS and CDR2 as YYNGEE. Reading from cysteine to phenylalanine, the CDR3 counts 16 amino acids. Solely the CDR3 DNA is kept, with 48 bases framed from the first base. V loses 1 base at its end and J loses 0 bases; junction bases beyond the gene matches: 4. This TCR came from an adult with an advanced solid tumor such as melanoma, head and neck, liver or kidney cancer. The specimen was CD4+ or CD8+ T cells sorted from blood, collected in a trial of the OX40 agonist ivuxolimab. Recombination linked TRBV9 to TRBJ2-1, and TRBD2 aligns with 7 junction nucleotides. The bases are TGTGCCAGCAGCGTACAGGGCGGGAGCTCCTACAATGAGCAGTTCTTC. It specifies CASSVQGGSSYNEQFF.